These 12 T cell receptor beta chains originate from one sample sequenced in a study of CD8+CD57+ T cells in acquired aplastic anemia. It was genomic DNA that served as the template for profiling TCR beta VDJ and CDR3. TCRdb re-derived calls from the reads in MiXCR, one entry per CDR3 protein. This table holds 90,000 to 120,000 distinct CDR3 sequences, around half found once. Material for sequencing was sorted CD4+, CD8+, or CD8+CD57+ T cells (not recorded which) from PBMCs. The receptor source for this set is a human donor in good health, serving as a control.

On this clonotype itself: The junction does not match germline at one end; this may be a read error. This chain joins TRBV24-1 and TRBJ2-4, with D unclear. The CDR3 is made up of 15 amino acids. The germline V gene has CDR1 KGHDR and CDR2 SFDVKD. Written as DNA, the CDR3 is TGTGCCAGCAGTCGACGGACCGATCTCCTAAACATTCAGTACTTC. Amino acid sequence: CASSRRTDLLNIQYF.

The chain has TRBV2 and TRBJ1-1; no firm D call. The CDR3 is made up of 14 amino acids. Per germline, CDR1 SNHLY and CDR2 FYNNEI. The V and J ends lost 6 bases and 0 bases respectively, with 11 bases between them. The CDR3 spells CASSVGQMNTEAFF. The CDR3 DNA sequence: TGTGCCAGCAGCGTAGGCCAAATGAACACTGAAGCTTTCTTT.

The CDR3 DNA reads as TGTGCCAGCAGTGAGGGGGGCAGGGCCGAGCTTTACGAGCAGTACTTC. Translating gives CASSEGGRAELYEQYF. The chain carries TRBV25-1 and TRBJ2-7; D possibly uses TRBD1 or TRBD2 (6 bases each). Germline lookup yields CDR1 MGHDK and CDR2 SYGVNS. Deletions cut 3 bases from V and 4 bases from J, with 19 bases between. The CDR3 consists of 16 residues.

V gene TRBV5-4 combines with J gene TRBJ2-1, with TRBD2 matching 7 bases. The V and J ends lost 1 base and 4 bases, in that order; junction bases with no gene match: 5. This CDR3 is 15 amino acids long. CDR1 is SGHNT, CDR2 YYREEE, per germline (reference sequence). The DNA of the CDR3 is TGTGCCAGCAGCTTGCGCGGGGGAGAATACAATGAGCAGTTCTTC. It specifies CASSLRGGEYNEQFF.

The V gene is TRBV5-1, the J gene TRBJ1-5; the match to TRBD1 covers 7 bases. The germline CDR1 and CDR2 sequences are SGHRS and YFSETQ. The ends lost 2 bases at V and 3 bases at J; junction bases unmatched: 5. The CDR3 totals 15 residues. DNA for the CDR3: TGCGCCAGCAGCTTTGAGACAGGGCCCAATCAGCCCCAGCATTTT. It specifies CASSFETGPNQPQHF. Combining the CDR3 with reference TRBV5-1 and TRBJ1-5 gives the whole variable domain KAGVTQTPRYLIKTRGQQVTLSCSPISGHRSVSWYQQTPGQGLQFLFEYFSETQRNKGNFPGRFSGRQFSNSRSEMNVSTLELGDSALYLCASSFETGPNQPQHFGDGTRLSIL.

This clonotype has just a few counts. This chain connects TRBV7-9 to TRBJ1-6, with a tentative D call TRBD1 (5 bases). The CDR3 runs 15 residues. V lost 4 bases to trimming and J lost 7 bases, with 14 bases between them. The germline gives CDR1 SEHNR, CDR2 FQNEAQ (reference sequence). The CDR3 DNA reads TGTGCCAGCAGCTCACTACAGGTGTCAAATTCACCCCTCCACTTT. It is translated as CASSSLQVSNSPLHF.

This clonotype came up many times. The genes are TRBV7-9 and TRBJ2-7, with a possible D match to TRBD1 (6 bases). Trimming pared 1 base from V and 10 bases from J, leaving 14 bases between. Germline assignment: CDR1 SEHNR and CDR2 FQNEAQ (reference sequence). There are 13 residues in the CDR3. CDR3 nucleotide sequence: TGTGCCAGCAGCTTAGTACAGGGCGAAGAACAGTACTTC. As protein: CASSLVQGEEQYF.

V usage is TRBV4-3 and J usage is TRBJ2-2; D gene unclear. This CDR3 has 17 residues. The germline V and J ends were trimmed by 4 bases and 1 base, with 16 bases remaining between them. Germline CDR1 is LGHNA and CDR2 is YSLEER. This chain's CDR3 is CASSLHEYWVNTGELFF. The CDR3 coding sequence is TGCGCCAGCAGCCTCCACGAATACTGGGTGAACACCGGGGAGCTGTTTTTT.

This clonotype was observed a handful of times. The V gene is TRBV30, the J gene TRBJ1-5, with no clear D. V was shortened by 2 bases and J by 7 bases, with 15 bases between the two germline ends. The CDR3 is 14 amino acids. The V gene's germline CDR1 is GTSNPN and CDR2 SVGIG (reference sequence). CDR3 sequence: CAWSNGDWEQPQHF. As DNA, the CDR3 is TGTGCCTGGAGTAATGGGGATTGGGAGCAGCCCCAGCATTTT.

The CDR3 protein is CSARDRSNTGELFF. Written as DNA, the CDR3 is TGCAGTGCTAGGGACAGGTCGAACACCGGGGAGCTGTTTTTT. The chain joins TRBV20-1 to TRBJ2-2; TRBD1 agrees at 7 bases. This CDR3 region has 14 residues. In germline, CDR1 is DFQATT, CDR2 SNEGSKA (reference sequence). V dropped 3 bases and J dropped 0; count of bases not matched to a gene: 1.

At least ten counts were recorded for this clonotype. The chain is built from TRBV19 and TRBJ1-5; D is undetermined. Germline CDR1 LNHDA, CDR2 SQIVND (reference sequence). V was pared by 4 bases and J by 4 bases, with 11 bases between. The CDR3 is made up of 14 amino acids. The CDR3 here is CASSTERGNQPQHF. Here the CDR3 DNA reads TGTGCCAGTAGTACGGAACGTGGGAATCAGCCCCAGCATTTT.

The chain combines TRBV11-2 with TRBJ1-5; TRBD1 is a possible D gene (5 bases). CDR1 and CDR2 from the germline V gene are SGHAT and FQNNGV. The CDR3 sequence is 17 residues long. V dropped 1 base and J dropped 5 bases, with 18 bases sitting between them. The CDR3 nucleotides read TGTGCCAGCAGCTTAGTCGAGGGGTTAAGAGGGGATCAGCCCCAGCATTTT. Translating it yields CASSLVEGLRGDQPQHF.